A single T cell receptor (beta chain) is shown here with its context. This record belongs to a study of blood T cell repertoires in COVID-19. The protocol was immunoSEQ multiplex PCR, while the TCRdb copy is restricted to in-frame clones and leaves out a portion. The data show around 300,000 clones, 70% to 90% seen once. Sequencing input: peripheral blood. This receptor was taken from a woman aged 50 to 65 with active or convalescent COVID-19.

DNA for the CDR3: TGTGCCAGTAAAAGGACTTCGGTGAACACTGAAGCTTTCTTT. Protein: CASKRTSVNTEAFF. This chain links TRBV19 with TRBJ1-1; no reliable D call. The V gene lost 7 bases and the J gene lost 0 bases, with 12 bases spanning the gap. The germline V gene encodes CDR1 LNHDA and CDR2 SQIVND (reference sequence). This CDR3 is 14 amino acids long. Complete variable domain (other parts from reference TRBV19 and TRBJ1-1): DGGITQSPKYLFRKEGQNVTLSCEQNLNHDAMYWYRQDPGQGLRLIYYSQIVNDFQKGDIAEGYSVSREKKESFPLTVTSAQKNPTAFYLCASKRTSVNTEAFFGQGTRLTVV.